These 27 T cell receptor beta chains share one sample of origin, sequenced in a study of blood T cells in healthy people across ages. For the second PCR, which ran for roughly 6 to 11 cycles, a sample-barcoded 5' primer and a J-beta primer mix were used. TCRdb reanalysed the 5' RACE reads using MiXCR and keeps one entry per CDR3 protein. The data hold 630,000 or so distinct CDR3 sequences, with about 30% observed a single time. What was sequenced was blood. The source of these receptors is a woman older than 75 in good health.

This clonotype has only a few counts. V gene TRBV30 combines with J gene TRBJ1-6, with D possibly matching TRBD1 (5 bases). This CDR3 region has 17 residues. The germline gives CDR1 GTSNPN, CDR2 SVGIG (reference sequence). V was clipped by 1 base and J by 4 bases, with 17 bases between them. The CDR3 DNA reads as TGTGCCTGGAGTGAGGGGACGTTGGGGGGGTATAATTCACCCCTCCACTTT. It encodes CAWSEGTLGGYNSPLHF.

Many counts were recorded for this clonotype. The V gene is TRBV3-1, the J gene TRBJ2-7; tentatively, D is TRBD2 (5 bases). V was cut by 1 base and J by 7 bases, with 11 bases left in between. This CDR3 comprises 13 residues. Germline V gives CDR1 LGHDT, CDR2 YNNKEL (reference sequence). The CDR3, as DNA: TGTGCCAGCAGCCAAGTCGTGACGGGGGAGCAGTACTTC. This encodes CASSQVVTGEQYF.

A note on this clonotype: One junction end disagrees with the germline gene, perhaps due to a read error. V is TRBV28 and J is TRBJ1-4; the D gene is possibly TRBD1 (5 bases). This CDR3 region has 14 residues. Germline V gives CDR1 MDHEN, CDR2 SYDVKM. CDR3 DNA sequence: TGTGCCAGCAGTTTTGGGGGGTTAGGTGAAGAACTGTTTTTT. It yields the protein CASSFGGLGEELFF.

This clonotype was recorded at least ten times. V is TRBV20-1 and J is TRBJ2-3; 8 bases align to TRBD1. The CDR3 consists of 15 residues. Germline trimming cut 0 bases from V and 6 bases from J; bases unmatched to any gene: 8. The germline CDR1 and CDR2 sequences are DFQATT and SNEGSKA (reference sequence). The CDR3 DNA reads TGCAGTGCTAGAGATCAGGCAGGGGGCAAGGATACGCAGTATTTT. It specifies CSARDQAGGKDTQYF.

CDR3 DNA sequence: TGCAGTGCTAGAGAAGGACTAGCGGTCCAAGAGACCCAGTACTTC. Residues: CSAREGLAVQETQYF. This chain uses TRBV20-1 with TRBJ2-5, with TRBD2 identical over 10 bases. Germline-derived CDR1 and CDR2 are DFQATT and SNEGSKA (reference sequence). The CDR3 runs to 15 residues. The V and J ends lost 0 bases and 1 base, in that order; junction bases with no gene match: 2.

This clonotype was detected a few times. The chain recombines TRBV20-1 with TRBJ1-1; 7 bases agree with TRBD1. Germline CDR1 reads DFQATT; CDR2 reads SNEGSKA (reference sequence). The CDR3 spans 18 residues. V trimming: 3 bases; J trimming: 1 base; junction bases outside the gene matches: 17. The DNA for the CDR3 is TGCAGTGCTAGGAATAGGAAACAGGGGCGCTCTGGGAACACTGAAGCTTTCTTT. Translation gives CSARNRKQGRSGNTEAFF.

The sample holds many counts of this clonotype. The genes are TRBV3-1 and TRBJ2-5, with 7 nucleotides matching TRBD2. Germline assignment: CDR1 LGHDT and CDR2 YNNKEL (reference sequence). V shed 0 bases and J 5 bases; nucleotides not matched to a gene: 6. This CDR3 is 15 amino acids long. CDR3 coding DNA: TGTGCCAGCAGCCAAGAAAGACTAGCTCTCGAGACCCAGTACTTC. This codes for CASSQERLALETQYF.

This clonotype was counted ten times or more. The chain carries TRBV12-3 or TRBV12-4 and TRBJ2-6; the D gene is possibly TRBD2 (5 bases). V dropped 2 bases and J dropped 11 bases, with 16 bases sitting between them. The CDR3 is made up of 15 amino acids. The CDR3 bases are TGTGCCAGCAGTTTACGGGGTGCCCCTCTTGACGTCCTGACTTTC. Translation: CASSLRGAPLDVLTF.

Note on this clonotype: The junction does not match germline at one end; this may be a read error. The rearrangement uses TRBV6-1 and TRBJ2-3, with D uncertain. Germline values: CDR1 MNHNS, CDR2 SASEGT. This CDR3 has 14 residues. This CDR3 reads CASSAERHTDAQYF. The CDR3 nucleotides read TGTGCCAGCAGTGCAGAACGTCACACAGATGCGCAGTATTTT.

This clonotype was picked up many times. The chain employs TRBV6-1 and TRBJ2-3; D might be TRBD1 (6 bases). The V gene lost 4 bases and the J gene lost 0 bases, with 8 bases spanning the gap. The V gene's germline CDR1 is MNHNS and CDR2 SASEGT. This CDR3 has 14 amino acids. This CDR3 reads CASSAGTSTDTQYF. In nucleotides, the CDR3 is TGTGCCAGCAGTGCTGGGACAAGCACAGATACGCAGTATTTT.

This rearrangement joins TRBV18 to TRBJ1-5; TRBD1 might be the D (5 bases). The CDR3 sequence is 15 residues long. V gave up 3 bases and J gave up 4 bases, with 13 bases separating them. Germline lookup yields CDR1 KGHSH and CDR2 LQKENI. The CDR3 protein is CASSPGDLKNQPQHF. DNA for the CDR3: TGTGCCAGCTCACCTGGGGACTTAAAAAATCAGCCCCAGCATTTT.

This clonotype was counted only a few times. The chain joins TRBV5-1 to TRBJ2-3; 13 bases agree with TRBD2. Losses at the gene ends were 0 bases for V and 0 bases for J; bases not matched to a gene: 4. CDR1 is SGHRS and CDR2 is YFSETQ in the germline V gene. The CDR3 totals 18 residues. The CDR3 spells CASSLGTSGGASTDTQYF. DNA for the CDR3: TGCGCCAGCAGCTTGGGGACTAGCGGGGGAGCGAGCACAGATACGCAGTATTTT.

This chain joins TRBV7-2 and TRBJ2-5, with TRBD1 matching over 8 bases. The CDR3 length is 15 residues. CDR1 SGHTA and CDR2 FQGNSA come from the germline V gene. V lost 3 bases and J lost 11; bases outside the gene matches: 14. The CDR3 reads CASSLTGTGGDEQYF. Written as DNA, the CDR3 is TGTGCCAGCAGCTTGACTGGGACAGGTGGCGATGAGCAGTACTTC.

The sample holds one count of this clonotype. V gene TRBV29-1 combines with J gene TRBJ2-7; 9 bases match TRBD2. Germline CDR1 is SQVTM and CDR2 is ANQGSEA. CDR3 length equals 12 residues. The junction had 5 bases not matched to a gene; V was cut back by 7 bases and J by 4 bases. Here the CDR3 DNA reads TGCAGCGCGCGGACTAGCGAATACGAGCAGTACTTC. Translating gives CSARTSEYEQYF.

J is TRBJ2-2 and V is TRBV12-3 or TRBV12-4, with 7 bases fitting TRBD2. J was trimmed by 5 bases and V by 6 bases; bases with no gene match: 6. The CDR3 length is 14 residues. The chain's CDR3 is CASSPWGGTGELFF. The CDR3, as DNA: TGTGCCAGCAGCCCCTGGGGGGGTACCGGGGAGCTGTTTTTT.

CDR3 amino acids: CASSLGMGRQETQYF. The CDR3 DNA sequence: TGTGCCAGCAGTTTGGGGATGGGCAGACAAGAGACCCAGTACTTC. V usage is TRBV12-3 or TRBV12-4 and J usage is TRBJ2-7; D is ambiguous. The last part of the DNA fits TRBJ2-5 better; the J call may be wrong. CDR3 size: 15 residues.

In regard to this clonotype: Being one base from a much bigger clone, this may be a read error. The rearrangement links TRBV11-2 to TRBJ2-2, with a weak D call TRBD1 (6 bases). The length of the CDR3 is 18 residues. Deletions cut 5 bases from V and 7 bases from J, with 26 bases between. CDR1 and CDR2 (germline): SGHAT, FQNNGV. CDR3 sequence: CASSPELGTWGRNGELFF. The CDR3 DNA reads as TGTGCCAGCAGCCCCGAGCTTGGGACATGGGGCAGAAACGGGGAGCTGTTTTTT.

This clonotype was recorded at least ten times. At one of its ends the junction is not consistent with the germline gene, which may arise from a read error. This chain links TRBV4-1 with TRBJ2-7, with D tentatively TRBD1 (6 bases). Germline CDR1 MGHRA, CDR2 YSYEKL. The CDR3 is 13 residues long. CDR3 residues: CASSPGQPYEQYF. CDR3 bases: TGTGCCAGCAGCCCCGGACAGCCCTACGAGCAGTACTTC.

This clonotype was counted at least ten times. The rearrangement uses TRBV7-2 and TRBJ2-3; TRBD1 agrees at 11 bases. CDR3 length: 13 residues. The V gene's germline CDR1 is SGHTA and CDR2 FQGNSA. The CDR3 bases are TGTGCGTCCGGGACAGGGGGTGGAGATACGCAGTATTTT. It specifies CASGTGGGDTQYF.

This clonotype has more than one count but fewer than ten. Given a much more abundant clone one base away, this may be a read error. V and J are TRBV5-4 and TRBJ2-5; 12 bases map to TRBD1. CDR1 SGHNT and CDR2 YYREEE come from the germline V gene (reference sequence). The CDR3 runs to 16 residues. This CDR3 reads CVSSGGSGTGGETQYF. The DNA of the CDR3 is TGTGTCAGCAGCGGGGGGTCCGGGACAGGGGGCGAGACCCAGTACTTC. The complete variable domain, with remaining parts taken from reference TRBV5-4 and TRBJ2-5, reads ETGVTQSPTHLIKTRGQQVTLRCSSQSGHNTVSWYQQALGQGPQFIFQYYREEENGRGNFPPRFSGLQFPNYSSELNVNALELDDSALYLCVSSGGSGTGGETQYFGPGTRLLVL.

The sample holds many counts of this clonotype. J is TRBJ2-1 and V is TRBV11-2, with TRBD1 matching over 10 bases. Germline CDR1 and CDR2: SGHAT and FQNNGV. This CDR3 is 17 amino acids long. V gave up 0 bases and J gave up 1 base; unmatched junction bases: 3. The CDR3 region is CASSLDRTGGSYNEQFF. The CDR3, as DNA: TGTGCCAGCAGCTTAGATCGGACAGGGGGTTCCTACAATGAGCAGTTCTTC.

This chain joins TRBV12-3 or TRBV12-4 and TRBJ2-5; D may match TRBD1 or TRBD2 (5 bases each). The CDR3 contains 15 residues. V was shortened by 4 bases and J by 11 bases, with 23 bases between the two germline ends. CDR3 loop: CASSSWGKSGYEQYF. In DNA form, the CDR3 reads TGTGCCAGCAGTTCATGGGGGAAATCCGGATATGAGCAGTACTTC.

Note on this clonotype: A read error is possible here, since a much larger clone lies one base away. This chain connects TRBV27 to TRBJ2-5, with 7 bases matching TRBD2. The V gene end was trimmed by 3 bases and the J gene end by 11 bases; junction bases not matched to a gene: 24. This CDR3 region has 18 residues. From germline, CDR1 is MNHEY and CDR2 SMNVEV (reference sequence). The CDR3 region is CASSFVRPAGITYNEQYF. As DNA, the CDR3 is TGTGCCAGCAGTTTTGTACGCCCAGCGGGGATCACCTACAATGAGCAGTACTTC.

The sample holds many counts of this clonotype. The V and J genes are TRBV5-1 and TRBJ2-3; D is unresolved. Germline V lookup: CDR1 SGHRS, CDR2 YFSETQ. V was shortened by 0 bases and J by 4 bases, with 15 bases between the two germline ends. The CDR3 is 16 amino acids. The DNA of the CDR3 is TGCGCCAGCAGCTTGGGGGCAGCTAGTGGATCAGATACGCAGTATTTT. Translated: CASSLGAASGSDTQYF.

V usage is TRBV29-1 and J usage is TRBJ2-3; 7 bases line up with TRBD2. There are 14 residues in the CDR3. V was clipped by 3 bases and J by 3 bases; unmatched bases: 6. Germline V lookup: CDR1 SQVTM, CDR2 ANQGSEA. CDR3 residues: CSVDAGTNTDTQYF. CDR3 sequence (DNA): TGCAGCGTTGACGCCGGGACTAATACAGATACGCAGTATTTT.

This clonotype has more than one count but fewer than ten. This chain links TRBV12-3 or TRBV12-4 with TRBJ2-2; tentative D call: TRBD1 (6 bases). V was shortened by 2 bases and J by 6 bases, with 13 bases between the two germline ends. The length of the CDR3 is 15 residues. The CDR3 nucleotides are TGTGCCAGCAGTTTATCTCAGGGGTGGGCCGGGGAGCTGTTTTTT. This translates into CASSLSQGWAGELFF.

This clonotype occurred a few times. One base away lies a much larger clone, so this may be a sequencing read error. The V gene is TRBV29-1, the J gene TRBJ2-4; D is possibly TRBD1 (5 bases). V dropped 4 bases and J dropped 13 bases, with 14 bases sitting between them. Germline values: CDR1 SQVTM, CDR2 ANQGSEA. The CDR3 has 11 amino acids. CDR3 sequence: CSVVQAYGQYF. Here the CDR3 DNA reads TGCAGCGTTGTACAGGCCTACGGGCAGTACTTC.